The 5 T cell receptor beta chains listed next were all sequenced from one sample in a study of T cell repertoires in cytomegalovirus infection. TCRdb re-derived calls from the reads in MiXCR, one entry per CDR3 protein. The sample holds approximately 500,000 distinct CDR3 sequences, roughly 12% seen once. Material: PBMCs. Source of these receptors: a human donor in good health (CMV status not recorded). Some clones in this sample may be carry-over from other donors' samples.

The CDR3 is CASSEIGGNQPQHF. The CDR3 nucleotides are TGCGCCAGCAGTGAGATTGGGGGAAATCAGCCCCAGCATTTT. This chain connects TRBV10-2 to TRBJ1-5; TRBD1 might be the D (5 bases). CDR3 length: 14 amino acids. V lost 2 bases and J lost 4, with 9 bases in between. CDR1 is WSHSY, CDR2 SAAADI, per germline.

In this sample, this clonotype turned up a few times. The V call is TRBV2, the J call TRBJ2-7, with D perhaps TRBD2 (7 bases). V was pared by 4 bases and J by 2 bases, with 12 bases between. The CDR3 totals 14 residues. Germline loops: CDR1 SNHLY, CDR2 FYNNEI. The CDR3 is CASSGRGRTYEQYF. The CDR3 DNA follows: TGTGCCAGCAGTGGGCGGGGGCGGACCTACGAGCAGTACTTC.

The J gene is TRBJ1-5, the V gene TRBV5-4; 7 bases are a match to TRBD1. V lost 0 bases, J lost 10 bases, and 10 bases stayed unmatched. CDR1 SGHNT and CDR2 YYREEE come from the germline V gene (reference sequence). The CDR3 is made up of 15 amino acids. CDR3 amino acids: CASSLGGQAPVPQHF. CDR3 DNA sequence: TGTGCCAGCAGCTTGGGCGGACAGGCCCCTGTCCCCCAGCATTTT. Full variable domain (missing parts from reference TRBV5-4 and TRBJ1-5): ETGVTQSPTHLIKTRGQQVTLRCSSQSGHNTVSWYQQALGQGPQFIFQYYREEENGRGNFPPRFSGLQFPNYSSELNVNALELDDSALYLCASSLGGQAPVPQHFGDGTRLSIL.

In its sample, this clonotype was seen many times. V is TRBV5-4 and J is TRBJ2-2; D is possibly TRBD2 (5 bases). The CDR3 extends over 15 amino acids. Per the germline V gene, CDR1 is SGHNT and CDR2 is YYREEE (reference sequence). Trimming cost V 5 bases and J 1 base, with 12 bases left between them. The CDR3 region is CASRTRPENTGELFF. The CDR3 DNA reads as TGTGCCAGCAGAACTAGGCCAGAGAACACCGGGGAGCTGTTTTTT.

The table lists this clonotype with many counts. The genes are TRBV4-2 and TRBJ2-3, with 10 bases lining up with TRBD1. The germline V gene encodes CDR1 LGHNA and CDR2 YNFKEQ. The CDR3 length is 13 residues. V trimming: 0 bases; J trimming: 14 bases; junction bases outside the gene matches: 5. The CDR3: CASSQEIGTGAYF. Here the CDR3 DNA reads TGTGCCAGCAGCCAAGAAATTGGGACAGGGGCGTATTTT.